This T cell receptor beta chain comes out of a study of CD4+ T cells in melanoma. Study-wide points: Diverse differentiation states were reported for melanoma neoantigen-specific CD4+ T cells. A reported correlation linked neoantigen-specific CD4+ T cells to CD8+, macrophage and B cell function.

Assay: immunoSEQ multiplex PCR; the TCRdb copy retains only in-frame clones and omits some. The data show a few thousand clones, with 62% seen just once and around 21% held by the top ten. Trimming shortened V by 1 base and J by 1 base, and 8 bases separated the two germline ends. CDR1 SGHKS and CDR2 YYEKEE come from the germline V gene (reference sequence). The CDR3 is 14 residues long. Of note for this clone: Its antigen is currently unknown.

The chain carries TRBV5-5 and TRBJ1-1; D is uncertain. Sequencing input: cells from a culture (not recorded whether cultured in vitro). The origin of this receptor is a human donor with melanoma. The CDR3 here is CASSLFSENTEAFF. The CDR3 nucleotides read TGTGCCAGCAGCTTGTTTTCCGAGAACACTGAAGCTTTCTTT.